The 15 T cell receptor beta chains given below trace back to one sample, sequenced in a study of T cells after yellow fever vaccination. Via MiXCR, TCRdb re-called the 5' RACE reads, giving one row per CDR3 protein. The profile shows some 390,000 distinct CDR3 sequences, around 20% of them singletons. This specimen was PBMCs, taken before the yellow fever booster vaccination. The source is a man younger than 35 who received the YFV17D yellow fever vaccine.

CDR3 sequence reads: CASSQGDSQETQYF. The CDR3, as DNA: TGCGCCAGCAGCCAAGGGGACAGCCAAGAGACCCAGTACTTC. The chain links TRBV4-1 to TRBJ2-5; 7 bases line up with TRBD1. Germline CDR1 reads MGHRA; CDR2 reads YSYEKL. The CDR3 sequence is 14 residues long. The V and J ends lost 1 base and 1 base, in that order; junction bases with no gene match: 0.

This clonotype showed up just a few times. The chain recombines TRBV12-3 or TRBV12-4 with TRBJ2-5; tentative D call: TRBD1 (6 bases). The CDR3 spans 13 residues. Trimming removed 10 bases at V and 2 bases at J, with 14 bases between. DNA of the CDR3: TGTGCCACCGCTCTTACAGGGCAAGAGACCCAGTACTTC. It translates to CATALTGQETQYF.

This chain connects TRBV5-1 to TRBJ1-1, with 7 bases that match TRBD1. CDR3 size: 15 residues. The germline V gene encodes CDR1 SGHRS and CDR2 YFSETQ. J gave up 0 bases and V 4 bases, and 6 bases lay outside the gene matches. The CDR3 is CASSEGAWMNTEAFF. CDR3 sequence (DNA): TGCGCCAGCAGCGAGGGGGCGTGGATGAACACTGAAGCTTTCTTT.

This clonotype was counted between two and nine times. The chain combines TRBV7-9 with TRBJ1-1, with TRBD1 as a possible D gene (5 bases). CDR3 length equals 13 residues. Germline loops: CDR1 SEHNR, CDR2 FQNEAQ (reference sequence). The V and J ends lost 2 bases and 11 bases respectively, with 15 bases between them. The CDR3 loop reads CASSLIGQGEAFF. The CDR3 region has the DNA TGTGCCAGCAGCTTAATTGGACAAGGGGAGGCTTTCTTT.

This clonotype appeared a few times. The V and J genes are TRBV9 and TRBJ1-1, with no clear D. Germline V gene data show CDR1 as SGDLS and CDR2 as YYNGEE. The CDR3 consists of 14 residues. Trimming shortened V by 0 bases and J by 3 bases, and 9 bases separated the two germline ends. The CDR3 nucleotides read TGTGCCAGCAGCGTAGATTGGGTAGACACTGAAGCTTTCTTT. It codes for CASSVDWVDTEAFF.

The rearrangement uses TRBV19 and TRBJ2-1, with TRBD1 identical over 9 bases. Trimming removed 4 bases from V and 8 bases from J; junction bases left unmatched: 6. The CDR3 runs 14 residues. CDR1 LNHDA and CDR2 SQIVND come from the germline V gene (reference sequence). The CDR3 DNA reads TGTGCCAGTAGTAAGCGCCGGGACAGGGATGAGCAGTTCTTC. This gives the protein CASSKRRDRDEQFF. Drawing the rest from reference TRBV19 and TRBJ2-1, the complete variable domain is DGGITQSPKYLFRKEGQNVTLSCEQNLNHDAMYWYRQDPGQGLRLIYYSQIVNDFQKGDIAEGYSVSREKKESFPLTVTSAQKNPTAFYLCASSKRRDRDEQFFGPGTRLTVL.

There are a few counts of this clonotype. This rearrangement joins TRBV4-1 to TRBJ2-7, with 9 bases matching TRBD1. Trimming took 4 bases from V and 1 from J; bases not matched to a gene: 8. The CDR3 totals 16 residues. Looked up from germline, CDR1 is MGHRA and CDR2 is YSYEKL. CDR3 nucleotide sequence: TGCGCCAGCAGCCGCGTCGGGACAGGGAGGTCCTACGAGCAGTACTTC. Protein product: CASSRVGTGRSYEQYF.

This clonotype has only a few counts. This rearrangement joins TRBV9 to TRBJ2-3; 11 nucleotides match TRBD2. The CDR3 is made up of 19 amino acids. Germline V gives CDR1 SGDLS, CDR2 YYNGEE. V gave up 4 bases and J gave up 0 bases; unmatched junction bases: 13. CDR3 DNA: TGTGCCAGCAGCTTTCGACCTTCGACTAGCGGGACTAGCACAGATACGCAGTATTTT. It encodes CASSFRPSTSGTSTDTQYF.

This clonotype has just a few counts. V gene TRBV20-1 combines with J gene TRBJ2-1; TRBD1 matches at 8 bases. The germline V gene encodes CDR1 DFQATT and CDR2 SNEGSKA (reference sequence). The CDR3 spans 13 residues. J lost 8 bases, V lost 3 bases, and 6 bases had no gene match. This chain's CDR3 is CSASLDREDEQFF. The CDR3 nucleotides read TGCAGTGCTAGTCTGGACAGGGAAGATGAGCAGTTCTTC.

The table lists this clonotype with a few counts. The chain combines TRBV6-5 with TRBJ1-4, with a tentative D call TRBD1 (6 bases). Germline V CDR1 and CDR2: MNHEY, SVGAGI. Between the trimmed V and J ends, which lost 2 bases and 2 bases, there was a span of 6 bases. CDR3 length: 14 amino acids. CDR3 sequence (DNA): TGTGCCAGCAGTTACGGGGGCACTAATGAAAAACTGTTTTTT. Translating gives CASSYGGTNEKLFF.

This rearrangement joins TRBV12-3 or TRBV12-4 to TRBJ1-1; weak D call: TRBD1 (5 bases). The CDR3 sequence is 16 residues long. Trimming left V 1 base short and J 3 bases short, with 15 bases between. The CDR3 DNA is TGTGCCAGCAGTTTAGGCCCGGGGACGGCAGACACTGAAGCTTTCTTT. It yields the protein CASSLGPGTADTEAFF.

In its sample, this clonotype was seen many times. The chain couples TRBV6-2 or TRBV6-3 to TRBJ2-7, with TRBD1 as a possible D gene (5 bases). The V gene lost 0 bases and the J gene lost 7 bases, with 13 bases spanning the gap. CDR3 size: 14 residues. Germline-derived CDR1 and CDR2 are MNHEY and SVGEGT. The CDR3 DNA follows: TGTGCCAGCAGTTACTCTACTATTCGGACAGAGCAGTACTTC. Encoded protein: CASSYSTIRTEQYF.

This clonotype has only a few counts. The J gene is TRBJ1-1, the V gene TRBV27; D remains ambiguous. V gave up 8 bases and J gave up 3 bases, with 16 bases separating them. The CDR3 loop spans 14 amino acids. Germline CDR1 and CDR2: MNHEY and SMNVEV (reference sequence). CDR3 in amino acids: CASSSGAGYTEAFF. The CDR3 DNA reads TGTGCCAGCTCCTCAGGCGCAGGTTACACTGAAGCTTTCTTT.

This clonotype was seen only a few times. V gene TRBV5-1 combines with J gene TRBJ2-1, with TRBD2 as a possible D gene (7 bases). Germline CDR1 reads SGHRS; CDR2 reads YFSETQ. Deletions cut 4 bases from V and 5 bases from J, with 13 bases between. The CDR3 has 14 residues. The CDR3 sequence: CASSPGGGDNEQFF. CDR3 nucleotide sequence: TGCGCCAGCAGCCCGGGGGGCGGTGACAATGAGCAGTTCTTC.

The chain links TRBV6-2 or TRBV6-3 to TRBJ1-5; D is unclear. Trimming left V 4 bases short and J 6 bases short, with 10 bases between. Germline V gene data show CDR1 as MNHEY and CDR2 as SVGEGT. This CDR3 region has 13 residues. CDR3 nucleotides: TGTGCCAGCAGTTGGAGGGTCGGTCAGCCCCAGCATTTT. Amino acid sequence: CASSWRVGQPQHF.